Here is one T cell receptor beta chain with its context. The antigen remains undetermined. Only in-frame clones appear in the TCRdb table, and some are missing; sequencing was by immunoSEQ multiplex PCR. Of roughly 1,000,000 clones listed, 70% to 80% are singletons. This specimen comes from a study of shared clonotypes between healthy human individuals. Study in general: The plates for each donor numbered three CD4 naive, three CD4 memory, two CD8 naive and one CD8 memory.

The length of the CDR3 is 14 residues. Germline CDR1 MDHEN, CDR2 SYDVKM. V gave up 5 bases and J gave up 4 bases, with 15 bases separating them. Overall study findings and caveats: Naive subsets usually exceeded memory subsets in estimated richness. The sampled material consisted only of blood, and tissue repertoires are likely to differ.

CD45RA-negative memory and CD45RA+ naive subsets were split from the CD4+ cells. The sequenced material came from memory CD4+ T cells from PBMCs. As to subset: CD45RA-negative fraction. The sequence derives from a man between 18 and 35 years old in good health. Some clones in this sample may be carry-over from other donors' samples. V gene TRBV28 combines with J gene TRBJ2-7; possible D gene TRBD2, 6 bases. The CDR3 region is CASSPGGSRYEQYF. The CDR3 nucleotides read TGTGCCAGCAGTCCCGGGGGTAGCAGGTACGAGCAGTACTTC.